This record looks at one T cell receptor beta chain sequence and its context. Antigen unknown. This entry comes from a study of T cell repertoires in cytomegalovirus infection. TCRdb called the reads again in MiXCR, with one record for every CDR3 protein. The sample records tens of thousands of distinct CDR3 sequences, more than 25% being singletons. Germline V gives CDR1 MNHNY, CDR2 SVGAGI (reference sequence). This CDR3 spans 13 amino acids. V was clipped by 3 bases and J by 8 bases; unmatched bases: 6. The input for sequencing was CD8+ T cells from cultured PBMCs, taken from culture after CMV antigen stimulation. The V gene is TRBV6-6, the J gene TRBJ1-1, with 7 nucleotides matching TRBD1. This TCR came from a human donor in good health (CMV status not recorded). Some clones in this sample may be carry-over from other donors' samples. The CDR3 region is CASSYEGAGEAFF. The CDR3 DNA is TGTGCCAGCAGTTATGAGGGGGCGGGGGAAGCTTTCTTT.